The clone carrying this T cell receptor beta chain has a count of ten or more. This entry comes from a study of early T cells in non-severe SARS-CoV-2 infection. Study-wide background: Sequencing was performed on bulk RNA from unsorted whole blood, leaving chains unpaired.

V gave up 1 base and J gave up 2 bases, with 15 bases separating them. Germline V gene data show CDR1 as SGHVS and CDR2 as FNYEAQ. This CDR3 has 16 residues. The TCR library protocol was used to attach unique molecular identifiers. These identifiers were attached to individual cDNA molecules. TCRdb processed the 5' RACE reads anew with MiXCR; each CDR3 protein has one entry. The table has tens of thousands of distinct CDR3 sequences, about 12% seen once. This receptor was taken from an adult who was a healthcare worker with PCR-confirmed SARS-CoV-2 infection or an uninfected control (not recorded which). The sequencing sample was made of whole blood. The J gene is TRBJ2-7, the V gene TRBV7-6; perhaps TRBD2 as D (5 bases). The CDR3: CASSLDGGLGTYEQYF. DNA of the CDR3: TGTGCCAGCAGCTTAGATGGCGGGTTAGGGACCTACGAGCAGTACTTC. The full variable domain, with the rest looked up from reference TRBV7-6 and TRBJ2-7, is GAGVSQSPRYKVTKRGQDVALRCDPISGHVSLYWYRQALGQGPEFLTYFNYEAQQDKSGLPNDRFSAERPEGSISTLTIQRTEQRDSAMYRCASSLDGGLGTYEQYFGPGTRLTVT.